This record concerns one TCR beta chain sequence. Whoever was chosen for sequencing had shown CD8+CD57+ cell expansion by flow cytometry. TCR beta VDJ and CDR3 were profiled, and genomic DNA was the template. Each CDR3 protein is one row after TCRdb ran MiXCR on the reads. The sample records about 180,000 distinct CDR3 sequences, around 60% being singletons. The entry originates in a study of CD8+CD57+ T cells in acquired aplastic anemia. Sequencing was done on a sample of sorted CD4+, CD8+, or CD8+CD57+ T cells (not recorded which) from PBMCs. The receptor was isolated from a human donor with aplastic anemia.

The CDR3 DNA reads TGCAGTGCAAACGAGTATGAGAATAATTCACCCCTCCACTTT. Amino acid sequence: CSANEYENNSPLHF. The chain recombines TRBV20-1 with TRBJ1-6; no definite D call. CDR1 DFQATT and CDR2 SNEGSKA come from the germline V gene (reference sequence). The CDR3 contains 14 residues. The V end lost 6 bases, the J end lost 5 bases, and 14 bases lay between the germline ends.